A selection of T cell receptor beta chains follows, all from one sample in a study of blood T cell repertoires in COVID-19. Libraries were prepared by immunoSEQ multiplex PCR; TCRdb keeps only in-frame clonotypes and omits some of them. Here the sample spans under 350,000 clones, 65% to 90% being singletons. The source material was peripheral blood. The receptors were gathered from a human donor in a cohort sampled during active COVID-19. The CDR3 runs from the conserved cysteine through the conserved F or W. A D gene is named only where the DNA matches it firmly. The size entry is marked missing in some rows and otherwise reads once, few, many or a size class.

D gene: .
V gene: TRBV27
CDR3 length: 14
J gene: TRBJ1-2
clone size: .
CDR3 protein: CASSSLPGDYGYTF
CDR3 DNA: TGTGCCAGCAGCTCCTTGCCGGGGGACTATGGCTACACCTTC

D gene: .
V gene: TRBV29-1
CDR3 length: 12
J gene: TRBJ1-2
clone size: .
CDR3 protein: CSVETARLGYTF
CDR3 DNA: TGCAGCGTAGAGACAGCTAGACTTGGCTACACCTTC

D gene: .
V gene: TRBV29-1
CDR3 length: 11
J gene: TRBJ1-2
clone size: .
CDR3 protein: CSVGEDGGYTF
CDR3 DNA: TGCAGCGTTGGGGAGGACGGCGGCTACACCTTC

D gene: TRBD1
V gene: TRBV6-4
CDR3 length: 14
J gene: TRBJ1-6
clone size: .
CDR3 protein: CASSPGQGTSPLHF
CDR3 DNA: TGTGCCAGCAGTCCGGGACAGGGAACTTCACCCCTCCACTTT

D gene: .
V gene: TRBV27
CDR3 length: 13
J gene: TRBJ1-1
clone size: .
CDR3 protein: CASRPQGNTEAFF
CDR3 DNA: TGTGCCAGCAGACCACAGGGAAACACTGAAGCTTTCTTT

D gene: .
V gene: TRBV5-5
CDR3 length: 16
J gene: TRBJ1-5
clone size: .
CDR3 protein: CASSFYEAYPNQPQHF
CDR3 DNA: TGTGCCAGCAGCTTTTATGAGGCTTACCCGAATCAGCCCCAGCATTTT

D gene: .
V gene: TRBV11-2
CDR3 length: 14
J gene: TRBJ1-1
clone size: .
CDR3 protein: CASSTDQGNTEAFF
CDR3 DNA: TGTGCCAGCAGCACGGATCAGGGGAACACTGAAGCTTTCTTT

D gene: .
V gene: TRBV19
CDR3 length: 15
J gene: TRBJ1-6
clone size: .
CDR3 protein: CASSKSSVNGSPLHF
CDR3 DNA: TGTGCCAGTAGTAAGTCATCGGTAAATGGTTCACCCCTCCACTTT

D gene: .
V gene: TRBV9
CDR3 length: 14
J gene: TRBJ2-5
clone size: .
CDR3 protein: CASSETGGEETQYF
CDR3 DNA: TGTGCCAGCAGCGAGACAGGCGGAGAAGAGACCCAGTACTTC

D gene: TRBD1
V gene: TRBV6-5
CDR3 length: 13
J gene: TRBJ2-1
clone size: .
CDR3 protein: CASSRDSYNEQFF
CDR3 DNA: TGTGCCAGCAGTCGGGACAGCTACAATGAGCAGTTCTTC

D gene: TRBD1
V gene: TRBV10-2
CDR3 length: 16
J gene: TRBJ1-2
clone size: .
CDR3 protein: CASSEQATGQGYGYTF
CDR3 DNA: TGCGCCAGCAGTGAGCAAGCGACAGGACAGGGTTATGGCTACACCTTC

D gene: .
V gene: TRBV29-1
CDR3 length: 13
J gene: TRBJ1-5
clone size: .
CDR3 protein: CSVLTGLNQPQHF
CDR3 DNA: TGCAGCGTTCTTACAGGGCTAAATCAGCCCCAGCATTTT

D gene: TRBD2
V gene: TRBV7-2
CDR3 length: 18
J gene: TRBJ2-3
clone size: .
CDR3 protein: CASSILRSSGGARDTQYF
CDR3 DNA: TGTGCCAGCAGCATACTACGGAGCAGCGGGGGGGCCAGGGATACGCAGTATTTT

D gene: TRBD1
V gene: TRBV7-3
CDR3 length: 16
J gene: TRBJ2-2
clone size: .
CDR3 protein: CASSVIRTGAGGELFF
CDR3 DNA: TGTGCCAGCAGCGTGATCCGGACAGGGGCAGGCGGGGAGCTGTTTTTT

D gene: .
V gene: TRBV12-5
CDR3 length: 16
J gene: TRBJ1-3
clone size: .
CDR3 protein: CASGLPAEGSGNTIYF
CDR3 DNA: TGTGCTAGTGGCCTTCCCGCTGAGGGCTCTGGAAACACCATATATTTT

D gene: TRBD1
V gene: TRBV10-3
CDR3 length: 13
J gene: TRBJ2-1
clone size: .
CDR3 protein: CAISATGGNEQFF
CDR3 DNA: TGTGCCATCAGTGCGACAGGGGGCAATGAGCAGTTCTTC

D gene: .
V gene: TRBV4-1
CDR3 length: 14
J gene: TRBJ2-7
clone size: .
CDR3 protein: CASSQAGQLYEQYF
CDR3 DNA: TGCGCCAGCAGCCAGGCGGGACAGCTTTACGAGCAGTACTTC

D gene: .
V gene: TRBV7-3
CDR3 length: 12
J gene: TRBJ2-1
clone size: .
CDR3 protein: CASSLFGYEQFF
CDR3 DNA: TGTGCCAGCAGCTTATTCGGGTATGAGCAGTTCTTC

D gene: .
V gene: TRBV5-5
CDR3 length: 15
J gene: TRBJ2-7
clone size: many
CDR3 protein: CASSLMAGSTYEQYF
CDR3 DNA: TGTGCCAGCAGCCTGATGGCGGGTAGTACCTACGAGCAGTACTTC

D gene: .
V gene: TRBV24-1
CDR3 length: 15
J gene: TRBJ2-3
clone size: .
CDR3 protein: CATSDERSSTDTQYF
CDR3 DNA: TGTGCCACCAGTGACGAGCGCTCTAGCACAGATACGCAGTATTTT

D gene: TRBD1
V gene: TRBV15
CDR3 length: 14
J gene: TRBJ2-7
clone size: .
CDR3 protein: CATSRDKQGNEQYF
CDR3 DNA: TGTGCCACCAGCAGAGATAAACAGGGGAATGAGCAGTACTTC

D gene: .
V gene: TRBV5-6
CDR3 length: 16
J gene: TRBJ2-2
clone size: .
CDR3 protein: CASSPGGDRVAGELFF
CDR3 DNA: TGTGCCAGCAGCCCGGGAGGGGACAGGGTCGCCGGGGAGCTGTTTTTT

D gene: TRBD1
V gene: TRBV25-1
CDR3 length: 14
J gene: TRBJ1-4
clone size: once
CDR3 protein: CASSDPGQGSKLFF
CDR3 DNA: TGTGCCAGCAGTGACCCGGGACAGGGTTCGAAACTGTTTTTT

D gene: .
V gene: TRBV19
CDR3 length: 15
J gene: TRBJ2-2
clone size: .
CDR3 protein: CASIKRGGITGELFF
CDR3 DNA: TGTGCCAGTATCAAGAGGGGGGGCATCACCGGGGAGCTGTTTTTT

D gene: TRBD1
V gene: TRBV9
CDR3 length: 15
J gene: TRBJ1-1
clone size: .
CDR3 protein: CASSVMTQGAGEAFF
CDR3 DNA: TGTGCCAGCAGCGTAATGACACAGGGGGCAGGTGAAGCTTTCTTT

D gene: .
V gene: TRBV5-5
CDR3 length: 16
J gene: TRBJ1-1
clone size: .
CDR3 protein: CASSLSIGLGNTEAFF
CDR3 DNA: TGTGCCAGCAGCTTGTCAATCGGGTTGGGGAACACTGAAGCTTTCTTT

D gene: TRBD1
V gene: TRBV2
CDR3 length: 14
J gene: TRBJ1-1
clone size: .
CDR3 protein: CASSGQGANTEAFF
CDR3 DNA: TGTGCCAGCAGCGGACAGGGGGCAAACACTGAAGCTTTCTTT

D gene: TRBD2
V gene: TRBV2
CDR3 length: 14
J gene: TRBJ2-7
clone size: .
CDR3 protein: CARGTSGGSYEQYF
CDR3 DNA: TGTGCCAGAGGGACTAGCGGGGGGTCCTACGAGCAGTACTTC

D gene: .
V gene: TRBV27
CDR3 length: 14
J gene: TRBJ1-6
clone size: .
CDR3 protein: CASMGGAGGSPLHF
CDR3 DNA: TGTGCCAGCATGGGGGGGGCGGGTGGCTCACCCCTCCACTTT

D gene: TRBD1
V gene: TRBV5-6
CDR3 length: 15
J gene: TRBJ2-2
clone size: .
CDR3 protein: CASSFWDRGTGELFF
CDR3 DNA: TGTGCCAGCAGCTTCTGGGACAGGGGGACCGGGGAGCTGTTTTTT

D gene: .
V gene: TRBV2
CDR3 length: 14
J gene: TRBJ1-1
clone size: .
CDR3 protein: CASSEWGMNTEAFF
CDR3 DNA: TGTGCCAGCAGTGAGTGGGGCATGAACACTGAAGCTTTCTTT

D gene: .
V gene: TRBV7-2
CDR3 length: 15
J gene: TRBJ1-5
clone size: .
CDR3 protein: CASSQGGVYNQPQHF
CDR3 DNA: TGTGCCAGCAGCCAAGGAGGGGTCTATAATCAGCCCCAGCATTTT

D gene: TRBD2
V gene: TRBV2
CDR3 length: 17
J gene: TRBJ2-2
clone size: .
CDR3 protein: CASSTSGGRANTGELFF
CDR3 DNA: TGTGCCAGCAGTACTAGCGGGGGACGAGCGAACACCGGGGAGCTGTTTTTT

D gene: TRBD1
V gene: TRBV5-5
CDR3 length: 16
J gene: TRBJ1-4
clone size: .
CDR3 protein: CASSLAPTGGEEKLFF
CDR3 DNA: TGTGCCAGCAGCTTGGCCCCGACAGGGGGAGAGGAAAAACTGTTTTTT

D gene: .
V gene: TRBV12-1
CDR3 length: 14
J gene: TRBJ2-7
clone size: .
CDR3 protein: CASSCRGGSYEQYF
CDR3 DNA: TGTGCCAGCAGCTGTCGGGGGGGTTCCTACGAGCAGTACTTC

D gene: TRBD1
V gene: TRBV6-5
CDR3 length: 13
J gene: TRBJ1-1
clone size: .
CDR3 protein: CASSPGGSTEAFF
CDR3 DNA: TGTGCCAGCAGTCCAGGGGGGAGCACTGAAGCTTTCTTT

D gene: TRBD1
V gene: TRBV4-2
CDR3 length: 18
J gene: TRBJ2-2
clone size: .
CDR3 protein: CASSQDTGGARFDGELFF
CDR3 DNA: TGTGCCAGCAGCCAAGATACAGGGGGCGCCCGGTTTGACGGGGAGCTGTTTTTT

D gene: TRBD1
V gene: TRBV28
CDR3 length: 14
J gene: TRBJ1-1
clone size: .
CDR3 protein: CASRTTGVPSEAFF
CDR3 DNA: TGTGCCAGCAGGACTACAGGGGTTCCCAGTGAAGCTTTCTTT

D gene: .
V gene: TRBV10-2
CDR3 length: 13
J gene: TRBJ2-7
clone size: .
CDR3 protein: CASSEGGSYEQYF
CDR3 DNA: TGCGCCAGCAGTGAGGGGGGGTCCTACGAGCAGTACTTC

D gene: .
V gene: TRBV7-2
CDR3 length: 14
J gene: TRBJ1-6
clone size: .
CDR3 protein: CASSRLLERRPLHF
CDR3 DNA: TGTGCCAGCAGCCGCCTACTTGAGAGGAGACCCCTCCACTTT

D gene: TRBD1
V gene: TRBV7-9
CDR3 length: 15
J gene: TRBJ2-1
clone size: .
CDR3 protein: CASSNRDRGYNEQFF
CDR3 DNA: TGTGCCAGCAGCAACCGGGACAGGGGCTACAATGAGCAGTTCTTC

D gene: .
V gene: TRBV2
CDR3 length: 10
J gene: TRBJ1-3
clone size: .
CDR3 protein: CATGGNTIYF
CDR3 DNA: TGTGCCACCGGGGGGAACACCATATATTTT

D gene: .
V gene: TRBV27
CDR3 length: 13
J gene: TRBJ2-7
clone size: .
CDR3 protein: CASSLREAHEQYF
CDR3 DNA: TGTGCCAGCTCTTTGAGGGAGGCACACGAGCAGTACTTC

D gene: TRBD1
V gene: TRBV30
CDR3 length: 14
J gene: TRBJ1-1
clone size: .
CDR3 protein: CAWSFRDRGTEAFF
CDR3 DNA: TGTGCCTGGAGTTTCAGGGACAGGGGAACTGAAGCTTTCTTT

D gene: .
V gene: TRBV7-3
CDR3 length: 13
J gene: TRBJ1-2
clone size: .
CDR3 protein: CASSLIRVSIYTF
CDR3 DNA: TGTGCCAGCAGCTTAATCAGGGTATCGATCTACACCTTC

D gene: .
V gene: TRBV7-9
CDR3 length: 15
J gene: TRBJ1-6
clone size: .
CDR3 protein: CASSLVGTTNSPLHF
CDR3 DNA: TGTGCCAGCAGCTTAGTAGGCACTACCAATTCACCCCTCCACTTT

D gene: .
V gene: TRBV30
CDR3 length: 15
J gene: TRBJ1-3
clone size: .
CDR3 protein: CAWAPGIYSGNTIYF
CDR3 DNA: TGTGCCTGGGCCCCAGGGATCTACTCTGGAAACACCATATATTTT

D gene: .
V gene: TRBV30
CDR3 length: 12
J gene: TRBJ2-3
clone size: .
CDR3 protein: CAWGTSTDTQYF
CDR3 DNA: TGTGCCTGGGGGACAAGCACAGATACGCAGTATTTT

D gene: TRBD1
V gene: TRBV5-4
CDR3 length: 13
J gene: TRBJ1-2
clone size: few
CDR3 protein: CASSYRGNYGYTF
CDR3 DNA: TGTGCCAGCAGCTACAGGGGGAACTATGGCTACACCTTC

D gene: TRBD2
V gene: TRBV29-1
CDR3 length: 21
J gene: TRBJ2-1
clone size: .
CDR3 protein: CSVGINLTKDRGLAENNEQFF
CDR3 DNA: TGCAGCGTTGGTATAAACTTAACCAAGGACCGCGGACTAGCGGAAAACAATGAGCAGTTCTTC

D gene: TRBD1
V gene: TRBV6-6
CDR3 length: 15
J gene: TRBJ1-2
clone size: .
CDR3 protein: CASSLRQGKNYGYTF
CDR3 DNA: TGTGCCAGCAGTTTAAGACAGGGGAAGAACTATGGCTACACCTTC

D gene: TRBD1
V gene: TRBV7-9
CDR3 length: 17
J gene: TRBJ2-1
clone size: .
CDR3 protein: CASSFTPRDSNYNEQFF
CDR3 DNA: TGTGCCAGCAGCTTCACTCCCCGGGACAGTAACTACAATGAGCAGTTCTTC

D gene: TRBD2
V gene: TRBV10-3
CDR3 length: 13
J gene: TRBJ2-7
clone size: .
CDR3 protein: CAINPGTNYEQYF
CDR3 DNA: TGTGCCATCAATCCCGGGACTAACTACGAGCAGTACTTC

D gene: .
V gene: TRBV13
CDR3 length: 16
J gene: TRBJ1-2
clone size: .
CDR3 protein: CASSLVSQGSDYGYTF
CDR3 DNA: TGTGCCAGCAGCTTAGTGTCCCAGGGAAGTGACTATGGCTACACCTTC

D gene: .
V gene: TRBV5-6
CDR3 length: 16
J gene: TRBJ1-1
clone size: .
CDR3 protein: CASSLVSKSQGTGAFF
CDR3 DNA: TGTGCCAGCAGCTTGGTTTCAAAAAGTCAGGGGACGGGAGCTTTCTTT

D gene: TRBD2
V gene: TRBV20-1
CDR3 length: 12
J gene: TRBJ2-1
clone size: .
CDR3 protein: CSASEGLEEQFF
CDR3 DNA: TGCAGTGCTAGTGAGGGACTAGAAGAGCAGTTCTTC

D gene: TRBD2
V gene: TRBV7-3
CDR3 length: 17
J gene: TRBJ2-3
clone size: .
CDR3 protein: CASSFSGAGTLTDTQYF
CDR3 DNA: TGTGCCAGCAGCTTCTCGGGAGCGGGGACCTTAACAGATACGCAGTATTTT

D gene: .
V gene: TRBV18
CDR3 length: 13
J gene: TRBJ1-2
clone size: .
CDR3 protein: CASSPPGNYGYTF
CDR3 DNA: TGTGCCAGCTCTCCTCCAGGGAACTATGGCTACACCTTC

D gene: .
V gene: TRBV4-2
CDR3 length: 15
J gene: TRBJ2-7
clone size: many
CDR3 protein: CASSQGGGQAYEQYF
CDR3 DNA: TGTGCCAGCAGCCAAGGGGGAGGACAGGCCTACGAGCAGTACTTC

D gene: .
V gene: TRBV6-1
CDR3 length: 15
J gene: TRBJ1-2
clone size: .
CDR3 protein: CASSEGTGLVDGYTF
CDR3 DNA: TGTGCCAGCAGTGAGGGAACAGGCTTAGTGGATGGCTACACCTTC